What follows are 25 T cell receptor beta chains derived from one specimen sequenced in a study of T cell responses to AZD1222 COVID-19 vaccine. Data came from immunoSEQ multiplex PCR; TCRdb stores just in-frame clones and leaves some out. The sample shows 95,000 to 150,000 clones, about 88% of them seen only once. Sequencing used peripheral blood, obtained on day 0 of AZD1222 vaccination. Source of these receptors: an adult in good health.

V is TRBV27 and J is TRBJ2-1; 8 bases are shared with TRBD1. The CDR3 contains 16 residues. The germline CDR1 and CDR2 sequences are MNHEY and SMNVEV (reference sequence). The V segment lost 3 bases and the J segment 2 bases; nucleotides outside the gene matches: 6. CDR3 residues: CASSFGARGPYNEQFF. Written as DNA, the CDR3 is TGTGCCAGCAGTTTCGGCGCCAGGGGGCCCTACAATGAGCAGTTCTTC.

The V call is TRBV28, the J call TRBJ1-2; no firm D call. V lost 5 bases and J lost 8, with 15 bases in between. CDR1 and CDR2 from the germline V gene are MDHEN and SYDVKM. CDR3 size: 13 residues. DNA of the CDR3: TGTGCCAGCAGTACCCTACAAGGTCGGGGCTACACCTTC. It translates to CASSTLQGRGYTF.

This chain uses TRBV28 with TRBJ2-3; D is possibly TRBD1 (6 bases). The CDR3 is 11 residues long. Germline CDR1 is MDHEN and CDR2 is SYDVKM. The germline V and J ends were trimmed by 2 bases and 10 bases, with 7 bases remaining between them. In DNA form, the CDR3 reads TGTGCCAGCAGTTTAGGGGGCGCGCAGTATTTT. Its translation is CASSLGGAQYF.

The V and J genes are TRBV9 and TRBJ2-6; 10 bases fit TRBD2. Looked up from germline, CDR1 is SGDLS and CDR2 is YYNGEE. The V segment lost 4 bases and the J segment 0 bases; nucleotides outside the gene matches: 7. This CDR3 has 18 amino acids. Here the CDR3 reads CASSRIAGGPSGANVLTF. The CDR3 bases are TGTGCCAGCAGCCGGATAGCGGGAGGCCCCTCTGGGGCCAACGTCCTGACTTTC.

The chain couples TRBV28 to TRBJ1-4; 7 nucleotides line up with TRBD1. Germline trimming cut 10 bases from V and 7 bases from J; bases unmatched to any gene: 12. From germline, CDR1 is MDHEN and CDR2 SYDVKM. This CDR3 is built from 14 residues. For the CDR3, the DNA is TGTGCCATCTCGATAGGGGGCCCCGGTGAAAAACTGTTTTTT. Translated: CAISIGGPGEKLFF.

This chain links TRBV5-1 with TRBJ2-1; D is uncertain. The germline V gene has CDR1 SGHRS and CDR2 YFSETQ. The V gene lost 4 bases and the J gene lost 10 bases, with 9 bases spanning the gap. This CDR3 region has 11 residues. The CDR3 region is CASSASSEQFF. The CDR3 region has the DNA TGCGCCAGCAGCGCTTCGAGCGAGCAGTTCTTC.

Points on this clone: The sample has other DNA sequences that encode this CDR3 too. The chain recombines TRBV29-1 with TRBJ1-1, with a possible D match to TRBD1 (6 bases). The CDR3 runs to 13 residues. CDR1 and CDR2 from the germline V gene are SQVTM and ANQGSEA. The germline V and J ends were trimmed by 6 bases and 2 bases, with 13 bases remaining between them. The CDR3 is CSVAQGGNTEAFF. The CDR3 nucleotides are TGCAGCGTGGCACAGGGAGGAAACACTGAAGCTTTCTTT. Full variable domain (outside the CDR3, taken from reference TRBV29-1 and TRBJ1-1): SAVISQKPSRDICQRGTSLTIQCQVDSQVTMMFWYRQQPGQSLTLIATANQGSEATYESGFVIDKFPISRPNLTFSTLTVSNMSPEDSSIYLCSVAQGGNTEAFFGQGTRLTVV.

This clone has only one observation. The gene calls are TRBV10-2 and TRBJ2-7; D might be TRBD1 (6 bases). Trimming shortened V by 3 bases and J by 3 bases, and 15 bases separated the two germline ends. Looked up from germline, CDR1 is WSHSY and CDR2 is SAAADI. The CDR3 consists of 15 residues. This CDR3 reads CASSDPRDNHYEQYF. As DNA, the CDR3 is TGCGCCAGCAGTGACCCCCGGGACAACCACTACGAGCAGTACTTC.

This CDR3 reads CASSSGQQGAIETQYF. CDR3 bases: TGCGCCAGCAGCTCCGGTCAACAGGGGGCGATAGAGACCCAGTACTTC. The chain has TRBV5-1 and TRBJ2-5; 9 bases are a match to TRBD1. V dropped 3 bases and J dropped 4; count of bases not matched to a gene: 10. From germline, CDR1 is SGHRS and CDR2 YFSETQ. CDR3 size: 16 residues.

The chain carries TRBV2 and TRBJ2-7; D may be TRBD2 (5 bases). Germline V CDR1 and CDR2: SNHLY, FYNNEI. Trimming removed 5 bases from V and 7 bases from J, with 18 bases in between. There are 14 residues in the CDR3. Here the CDR3 reads CASSLRTAPVEQYF. In DNA form, the CDR3 reads TGTGCCAGCAGTCTTAGGACTGCCCCAGTAGAGCAGTACTTC.

The chain's CDR3 is CASRPGTSGNTGELFF. In DNA form, the CDR3 reads TGTGCCAGTCGTCCCGGGACTAGCGGTAACACCGGGGAGCTGTTTTTT. The rearrangement links TRBV9 to TRBJ2-2; 11 bases are shared with TRBD2. The CDR3 is 16 residues long. CDR1 and CDR2 (germline): SGDLS, YYNGEE. After removal of 8 bases from V and 2 bases from J, the junction contained 8 bases not matched to a gene.

The table lists this clone with a few counts. The chain recombines TRBV2 with TRBJ2-1, with TRBD2 matching 9 bases. With V trimmed by 6 bases and J by 7 bases, 7 bases remained unmatched. Germline CDR1 is SNHLY and CDR2 is FYNNEI. The CDR3 consists of 14 residues. The CDR3, as DNA: TGTGCCAGCAGGAAGACTAGCGGCTTTAATGAGCAGTTCTTC. It encodes CASRKTSGFNEQFF. Full variable domain (remainder filled in from reference TRBV2 and TRBJ2-1): EPEVTQTPSHQVTQMGQEVILRCVPISNHLYFYWYRQILGQKVEFLVSFYNNEISEKSEIFDDQFSVERPDGSNFTLKIRSTKLEDSAMYFCASRKTSGFNEQFFGPGTRLTVL.

V and J are TRBV4-1 and TRBJ2-2, with D unclear. Trimming removed 4 bases from V and 2 bases from J, with 8 bases in between. The germline V gene encodes CDR1 MGHRA and CDR2 YSYEKL. The CDR3 consists of 14 residues. The CDR3 loop reads CASSRVPNTGELFF. CDR3 nucleotides: TGCGCCAGCAGCCGTGTCCCTAACACCGGGGAGCTGTTTTTT.

This clone was seen only a few times. This chain connects TRBV3-1 (or the pseudogene TRBV3-2) to TRBJ2-5; no firm D call. The germline CDR1 and CDR2 sequences are LGHDT and YNNKEL (reference sequence). The CDR3 loop spans 12 amino acids. V was clipped by 4 bases and J by 5 bases, with 8 bases between them. CDR3 sequence (DNA): TGTGCCAGCAGCCCCCCGCTGGAGACCCAGTACTTC. This sequence encodes CASSPPLETQYF.

The chain employs TRBV6-5 and TRBJ2-2; D might be TRBD2 (6 bases). The germline CDR1 and CDR2 sequences are MNHEY and SVGAGI. The V gene lost 10 bases and the J gene lost 10 bases, with 25 bases spanning the gap. The CDR3 totals 15 residues. The CDR3 is CAIKEWARDTTELFF. Written as DNA, the CDR3 is TGTGCCATCAAGGAGTGGGCGCGGGATACAACGGAGCTGTTTTTT.

The J gene is TRBJ1-6, the V gene TRBV9, with unresolved D. With 1 base removed from V and 10 bases from J, the gap between germline ends came to 9 bases. The length of the CDR3 is 13 residues. Germline V CDR1 and CDR2: SGDLS, YYNGEE. The CDR3 loop reads CASSVTELSPLHF. The CDR3, as DNA: TGTGCCAGCAGCGTAACCGAGTTGTCACCCCTCCACTTT.

V is TRBV20-1 and J is TRBJ2-7; 7 bases match TRBD1. After removal of 3 bases from V and 4 bases from J, the junction contained 18 bases not matched to a gene. CDR3 length equals 17 residues. CDR1 and CDR2 from the germline V gene are DFQATT and SNEGSKA (reference sequence). The CDR3 protein is CSASETGRRIARYEQYF. CDR3 nucleotides: TGCAGTGCTAGTGAGACAGGGAGACGAATAGCGAGATACGAGCAGTACTTC.

This chain joins TRBV27 and TRBJ1-1; D might be TRBD1 (5 bases). Per the germline V gene, CDR1 is MNHEY and CDR2 is SMNVEV (reference sequence). V was pared by 5 bases and J by 7 bases, with 17 bases between. This CDR3 is 14 amino acids long. CDR3 sequence (DNA): TGTGCCAGCAGTCTCCGGGACGGCTCGTTTGAAGCTTTCTTT. This codes for CASSLRDGSFEAFF.

This chain links TRBV2 with TRBJ2-7, with TRBD1 matching over 8 bases. V lost 6 bases and J lost 2; bases outside the gene matches: 3. The CDR3 sequence is 13 residues long. Per germline, CDR1 SNHLY and CDR2 FYNNEI. The CDR3 DNA follows: TGTGCCAGCAGGGGACAGGCCACCTACGAGCAGTACTTC. The encoded protein is CASRGQATYEQYF.

The genes are TRBV28 and TRBJ2-1; 11 bases are a match to TRBD2. The length of the CDR3 is 15 residues. The J segment lost 6 bases and the V segment lost 7 bases, leaving 8 bases of the junction unmatched. Germline lookup yields CDR1 MDHEN and CDR2 SYDVKM. Here the CDR3 reads CASNWASGGSNEQFF. The CDR3 DNA follows: TGTGCCAGCAACTGGGCTAGCGGGGGGTCCAATGAGCAGTTCTTC.

This chain uses TRBV30 with TRBJ1-1; TRBD1 matches 8 bases. V shed 3 bases, J shed 1 base, and the junction held 1 base outside the gene matches. The CDR3 loop spans 13 amino acids. Germline values: CDR1 GTSNPN, CDR2 SVGIG (reference sequence). The CDR3: CAWRTGGNTEAFF. Written as DNA, the CDR3 is TGTGCCTGGAGAACAGGGGGGAACACTGAAGCTTTCTTT.

The chain employs TRBV27 and TRBJ2-4; no clear D gene. CDR3 length: 13 amino acids. V was shortened by 8 bases and J by 0 bases, with 8 bases between the two germline ends. From germline, CDR1 is MNHEY and CDR2 SMNVEV (reference sequence). Written as DNA, the CDR3 is TGTGCCAGCCGGCAGCTAGCCAAAAACATTCAGTACTTC. Translation: CASRQLAKNIQYF.

This chain links TRBV25-1 with TRBJ2-5, with D maybe TRBD2 (7 bases). V lost 2 bases, J lost 7 bases, and 14 bases lay in between. Germline V gene lookup returns CDR1 MGHDK and CDR2 SYGVNS. The CDR3 is 14 residues long. The CDR3 DNA reads as TGTGCCAGCAGTGAACATGGGGAGGGGGGGACCCAGTACTTC. Its translation is CASSEHGEGGTQYF.

This rearrangement joins TRBV15 to TRBJ2-7; D is possibly TRBD1 or TRBD2 (7 bases each). CDR1 and CDR2 (germline): LNHNV, YYDKDF (reference sequence). Trimming cost V 10 bases and J 1 base, with 20 bases left between them. The CDR3 totals 15 residues. In DNA, the CDR3 is TGTGCCAGAAAGCGGGAAGGGGGCATTTCCTACGAGCAGTACTTC. It translates to CARKREGGISYEQYF. The variable domain in full, with the rest retrieved from reference TRBV15 and TRBJ2-7, is DAMVIQNPRYQVTQFGKPVTLSCSQTLNHNVMYWYQQKSSQAPKLLFHYYDKDFNNEADTPDNFQSRRPNTSFCFLDIRSPGLGDTAMYLCARKREGGISYEQYFGPGTRLTVT.

The genes are TRBV5-1 and TRBJ1-1; TRBD1 might be the D (5 bases). V lost 4 bases to trimming and J lost 7 bases, with 11 bases between them. CDR1 is SGHRS, CDR2 YFSETQ, per germline. The CDR3 contains 12 residues. CDR3 region: CASSPRGREAFF. For the CDR3, the DNA is TGCGCCAGCAGCCCACGGGGCCGTGAAGCTTTCTTT.